This T cell receptor beta chain is drawn from a study of regulatory T cells in long-lasting Graves disease. This clonotype was observed a handful of times. Its antigen is as yet unknown. Library construction for TCR beta used iRepertoire HTBI primers and Arm-PCR of CDR3 regions. In TCRdb, the multiplex PCR reads were re-called with MiXCR into one record per CDR3 protein. This sample has 390,000 or so distinct CDR3 sequences; roughly 24% occur once, and the top ten carry under 35%. Points from the study as a whole: With persistent disease, TRBV28, TRBJ1-2 and TRBJ2-5 were the favored segments. Persistent-disease Graves' patients showed less TCR diversity than new cases.

Germline values: CDR1 DFQATT, CDR2 SNEGSKA (reference sequence). V was pared by 3 bases and J by 0 bases, with 6 bases between. This CDR3 contains 12 residues. Indicated time point: persistent/refractory GD, antithyroid drugs over 5 years with positive TRAb. From PBMCs, RNA was extracted and then used to make the TCR library. Staff drew around 8.6 milliliters of peripheral blood into EDTA tubes. The chain employs TRBV20-1 and TRBJ2-7; D remains ambiguous. The TCR was taken from a woman aged 40 to 50 with Graves disease. This specimen consisted of peripheral blood mononuclear cells (PBMCs), obtained when the disease was refractory, from a patient treated with antithyroid drugs. Here the CDR3 reads CSARVDSYEQYF. The CDR3 bases are TGCAGTGCTAGGGTCGACTCCTACGAGCAGTACTTC.